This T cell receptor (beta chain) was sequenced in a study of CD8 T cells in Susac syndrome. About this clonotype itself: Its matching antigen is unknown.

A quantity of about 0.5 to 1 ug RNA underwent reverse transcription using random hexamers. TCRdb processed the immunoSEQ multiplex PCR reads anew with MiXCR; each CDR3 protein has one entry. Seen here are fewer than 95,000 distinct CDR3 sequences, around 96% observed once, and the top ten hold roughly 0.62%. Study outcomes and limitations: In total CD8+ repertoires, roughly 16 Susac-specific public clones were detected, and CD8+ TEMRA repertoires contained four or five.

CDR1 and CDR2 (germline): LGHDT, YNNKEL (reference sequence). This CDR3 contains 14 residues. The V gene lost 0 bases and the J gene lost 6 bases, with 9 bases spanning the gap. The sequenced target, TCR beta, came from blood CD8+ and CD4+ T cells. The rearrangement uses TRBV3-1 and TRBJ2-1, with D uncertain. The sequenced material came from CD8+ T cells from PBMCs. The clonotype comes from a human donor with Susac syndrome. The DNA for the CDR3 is TGTGCCAGCAGCCAAGATCTGCATCTCAATGAGCAGTTCTTC. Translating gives CASSQDLHLNEQFF.